The 21 T cell receptor beta chains in this list originate from one sample, sequenced in a study of monozygotic twins with inflammatory bowel disease. With the 5' RACE reads reprocessed, TCRdb shows one record per CDR3 protein and no DNA. This sample lists about 440,000 distinct CDR3 sequences; its ten largest clones have about 2.4%. Sequencing was carried out using blood. The receptors shown here come from a human donor with ulcerative colitis or Crohn's disease, or a healthy co-twin of an affected twin (not recorded which).

The chain recombines TRBV29-1 with TRBJ2-2; TCRdb indicates TRBD2, and absent DNA this call remains unverified. Looked up from germline, CDR1 is SQVTM and CDR2 is ANQGSEA. The CDR3 has 15 amino acids. CDR3 protein: CSVRGFQLNTGELFF.

V is TRBV5-1 and J is TRBJ1-2. The CDR3 is 13 amino acids. Germline CDR1 and CDR2: SGHRS and YFSETQ. This CDR3 reads CASSPSGPYGYTF.

The V gene is TRBV27, the J gene TRBJ2-7; absent DNA, TCRdb's TRBD1 call cannot be checked. CDR1 MNHEY and CDR2 SMNVEV come from the germline V gene (reference sequence). CDR3 length equals 14 residues. CDR3 sequence: CASRYGQGNYEQYF.

The chain uses TRBV6-1 and TRBJ2-7; TCRdb calls TRBD2, which cannot be checked without DNA. Germline CDR1 MNHNS, CDR2 SASEGT. The CDR3 runs 14 residues. The CDR3 loop is CASGLGLAGYEQYF.

This chain connects TRBV15 to TRBJ2-3. This CDR3 has 14 amino acids. Germline-derived CDR1 and CDR2 are LNHNV and YYDKDF (reference sequence). This CDR3 is CATKRRVDTDTQYF.

The V call is TRBV3-1, the J call TRBJ2-5; TCRdb indicates TRBD2, and absent DNA this call remains unverified. CDR1 is LGHDT, CDR2 YNNKEL, per germline (reference sequence). The CDR3 spans 14 residues. CDR3 loop: CASRASERGETQYF.

The J gene is TRBJ1-2, the V gene TRBV5-1. The CDR3 runs to 13 residues. Germline V gene lookup returns CDR1 SGHRS and CDR2 YFSETQ. The CDR3 loop is CASSLALNYGYTF.

The chain couples TRBV7-9 to TRBJ1-1; the D call of TRBD1 rests on TCRdb alone, since no DNA is present to check it. This CDR3 spans 15 amino acids. Germline V CDR1 and CDR2: SEHNR, FQNEAQ (reference sequence). CDR3 in amino acids: CASSSRGQTPTKAFF.

The J gene is TRBJ2-2, the V gene TRBV28; without DNA, the TCRdb call of TRBD1 cannot be checked. The CDR3 consists of 14 residues. Per germline, CDR1 MDHEN and CDR2 SYDVKM. This CDR3 reads CASSGRRGAGELFF.

The J gene is TRBJ1-5, the V gene TRBV6-1. The germline gives CDR1 MNHNS, CDR2 SASEGT. CDR3 length equals 16 residues. The CDR3: CASSADVRGSYQPQHF.

This chain uses TRBV5-1 with TRBJ2-1; TCRdb returns TRBD1, unconfirmable since there is no DNA. The CDR3 contains 16 residues. Germline V CDR1 and CDR2: SGHRS, YFSETQ. CDR3: CASSGPTGGSYNEQFF.

The chain couples TRBV7-2 to TRBJ2-7; the TCRdb call, TRBD2, lacks DNA for checking. Germline CDR1 is SGHTA and CDR2 is FQGNSA. The CDR3 is 15 amino acids. The CDR3 loop is CASSLGGRAWYEQYF.

V usage is TRBV6-5 and J usage is TRBJ2-1; absent DNA, TCRdb's TRBD2 call cannot be checked. Germline V gene sequence: CDR1 MNHEY, CDR2 SVGAGI. The CDR3 totals 14 residues. The CDR3 sequence is CASSYQEGYNEQFF.

V is TRBV12-3 or TRBV12-4 and J is TRBJ1-4; TCRdb reports TRBD1, a call that lacks DNA to check it against. CDR3 length: 13 amino acids. CDR3: CASSLMGREKLFF.

The gene calls are TRBV7-2 and TRBJ2-3. The CDR3 is 13 amino acids. The germline gives CDR1 SGHTA, CDR2 FQGNSA. The CDR3 is CASSFDSTDTQYF.

The chain links TRBV19 to TRBJ2-1. The CDR3 extends over 13 amino acids. The germline CDR1 and CDR2 sequences are LNHDA and SQIVND (reference sequence). The chain's CDR3 is CASSIRVYNEQFF.

The chain carries TRBV5-4 and TRBJ2-1; with no DNA, the TCRdb D assignment of TRBD2 cannot be verified. The CDR3 is made up of 16 amino acids. Germline-derived CDR1 and CDR2 are SGHNT and YYREEE (reference sequence). The CDR3 loop reads CASSHSGGRSYNEQFF.

This chain joins TRBV30 and TRBJ1-1. This CDR3 contains 11 residues. Per germline, CDR1 GTSNPN and CDR2 SVGIG (reference sequence). The CDR3 is CARHRNTEAFF.

The chain is built from TRBV29-1 and TRBJ2-5; TCRdb gives TRBD2 as the D gene, but with no DNA this cannot be confirmed. This CDR3 spans 16 amino acids. Germline V lookup: CDR1 SQVTM, CDR2 ANQGSEA. CDR3 loop: CSVDGLTSLQPETQYF.

The chain carries TRBV9 and TRBJ2-7; TCRdb returns TRBD1, unconfirmable since there is no DNA. Germline V CDR1 and CDR2: SGDLS, YYNGEE. The CDR3 extends over 14 amino acids. CDR3 loop: CASSETSGGYEQYF.

This chain joins TRBV5-1 and TRBJ2-7; the D gene TCRdb calls, TRBD2, cannot be checked with no DNA. CDR1 and CDR2 from the germline V gene are SGHRS and YFSETQ. CDR3 length: 13 amino acids. CDR3 region: CASSETSGSEQYF.